The rows below give T cell receptor beta chains drawn from one sample of a study of T cell responses to AZD1222 COVID-19 vaccine. Sequenced by immunoSEQ multiplex PCR; TCRdb stores in-frame clones only, minus some. Here the sample spans 100,000 to 150,000 clones, over 80% being singletons. The sample was peripheral blood, taken on day 0 of AZD1222 vaccination. These TCRs come from an adult in good health. CDR3s include the opening cysteine and the closing phenylalanine or tryptophan. Fields, in order: clone size, D gene, V gene, J gene, CDR3 DNA, CDR3 protein. A D gene is named only where the DNA matches it firmly. Clone size is given for some rows only: seen once, a few or many times, or a class if the clone is expanded.

NA	NA	TRBV14	TRBJ2-1	TGTGCCAGCAGCCAAGGACTACTCAATGAGCAGTTCTTC	CASSQGLLNEQFF
NA	TRBD2	TRBV6-2/TRBV6-3	TRBJ2-7	TGTGCCAGCAGTTACGGGGGACTAGGGGTCGAGCAGTACTTC	CASSYGGLGVEQYF
NA	TRBD1	TRBV15	TRBJ2-2	TGTGCCACCAGCACCCTTTGGGGACAGAATGGGACCGGGGAGCTGTTTTTT	CATSTLWGQNGTGELFF
NA	TRBD1	TRBV7-8	TRBJ2-2	TGTGCCAGCAGCTTGCAAGACAGGGAGATTTTTACCACCGGGGAGCTGTTTTTT	CASSLQDREIFTTGELFF
NA	NA	TRBV28	TRBJ1-2	TGTGCCAGCAGCTTATACCAGGATGGCTACACCTTC	CASSLYQDGYTF
NA	NA	TRBV6-5	TRBJ1-6	TGTGCCAGCAGCACCCCATCGGAGGTCGGTTCACCCCTCCACTTT	CASSTPSEVGSPLHF
NA	NA	TRBV11-2	TRBJ2-7	TGTGCCAGCAGCCTGCCTTACGAGCAGTACTTC	CASSLPYEQYF
once	NA	TRBV10-2	TRBJ2-2	TGCGCCAGCAGTGAGTCGAGGAGGGGGGCCGGGGAGCTGTTTTTT	CASSESRRGAGELFF
NA	NA	TRBV5-6	TRBJ1-1	TGTGCCAGCAGCTTTAGGCCACTGCCTAATGAAGCTTTCTTT	CASSFRPLPNEAFF
once	NA	TRBV19	TRBJ2-7	TGTGCCAGTAGTATCGGTGCCTACGAGCAGTACTTC	CASSIGAYEQYF
NA	NA	TRBV7-9	TRBJ1-1	TGTGCCAGCAGCTTAGCCGTACAGGGTACCACTGAAGCTTTCTTT	CASSLAVQGTTEAFF
few	NA	TRBV24-1	TRBJ2-1	TGTGCCACCAGTGATCAGCGGGCTACGTCCAATGAGCAGTTCTTC	CATSDQRATSNEQFF
NA	NA	TRBV21-1	TRBJ1-2	TGTGCCAGCAGCAAAAAGGGTCGCGCTTGGGGCTACACCTTC	CASSKKGRAWGYTF
NA	NA	TRBV4-1	TRBJ2-3	TGCGCCAGCAGCCAAGTGGGGGGCCCCAGCACAGATACGCAGTATTTT	CASSQVGGPSTDTQYF
NA	NA	TRBV29-1	TRBJ1-3	TGCAGCGTTGCAGGGTTTGCTGGAAACACCATATATTTT	CSVAGFAGNTIYF
NA	NA	TRBV2	TRBJ1-1	TGTGCCAGCAGTGAAACGGCCGGGGCAGGGGCCCCGAACACTGAAGCTTTCTTT	CASSETAGAGAPNTEAFF
NA	NA	TRBV19	TRBJ2-7	TGTGCCAGTAGTATAGAAACAGGACGAAGCTACGAGCAGTACTTC	CASSIETGRSYEQYF
NA	NA	TRBV5-1	TRBJ1-1	TGCGCCAGCAGGGACCCGGGGAGGTCTCACACTGAAGCTTTCTTT	CASRDPGRSHTEAFF